This T cell receptor beta chain comes out of a study of blood T cell repertoires in COVID-19 (dated by TCRdb to 2019 to 2021). General notes on the study: The collaborator samples originated in the United States, Italy and Spain and spanned the acute and convalescent phases of COVID-19. The prospective study material was composed of cDNA or gDNA derived from T cells, B-cell-depleted T cells, or PBMCs. Subjects who had been exposed to COVID-19, were actively infected with it, or had recovered from it provided the deeply sampled blood TCRbeta repertoires that made up the dataset. The repertoires were made available in a free public database intended to serve as a resource for research on the immune response to SARS-CoV-2. The samples were drawn from the first 160 participants of the ongoing ImmuneRACE study and from 1,254 subjects provided by 6 global collaborators. Sample metadata almost always included a de-identified subject ID, COVID-19 status, age in years and sex. Where available, HLA class I and class II types were obtained from metadata supplied by the sample provider rather than from assay-based typing. Results and caveats for the whole study, not just this receptor: How much clinical and demographic metadata was included differed by source and by participant, and the metadata was provided uncurated.

TCRbeta CDR3 regions were amplified from genomic DNA using the immunoSEQ Assay, a bias-controlled multiplex PCR. The published analysis was carried out like this. Nucleated cell counts per sample were estimated from amplification of reference gene primers within the assay. To quantify the absolute abundance of each unique TCRbeta CDR3 rearrangement, sequence reads were collapsed and filtered. For each sample, productive Simpson clonality was calculated by taking the square root of Simpson's diversity index across productive rearrangements. The table was pulled from immuneACCESS by TCRdb, which kept in-frame rearrangements only. Such tables lose some clones; where checked, under half of the loss comes from unresolved V genes, and the rest has no known cause. The D gene and trimming were derived from the DNA, and the V and J assignments and clone size from that table. For this sample the table gives about 370,000 clones, of which 80% to 90% were detected only once. The ten top clones hold about 3% of the sample.

Via the germline V gene (reference sequence), CDR1 is LNHDA and CDR2 SQIVND. The CDR3 goes from the cysteine to the phenylalanine over 15 residues. The kept DNA is CDR3 alone, 45 bases in frame from the first base. Trimming removed 6 bases from V and 5 bases from J, leaving 19 bases between the germline ends. As to this clone: The antigen this receptor binds is unknown. It has no much larger one-base neighbor in the sample; base qualities were not kept.

One collaborating source in Seattle enrolled patients during active infection and followed them longitudinally through the course of disease. Whole blood was collected in K2EDTA tubes by collaborating institutions according to the institutions' own protocols. For TCRbeta analysis, collaborators shipped samples as frozen whole blood, isolated PBMCs, or DNA extracted from either of those sample types. Recombination connected TRBV19 to TRBJ2-5; the D gene is perhaps TRBD2, from 5 matching bases. Material: peripheral blood. This TCR was sampled from a woman in her twenties or thirties with COVID-19, enrolled during active disease. The CDR3 has the sequence CASSPIVGVTETQYF. Here is the DNA: TGTGCCAGTAGCCCTATTGTGGGAGTTACGGAGACCCAGTACTTC.